The 18 T cell receptor beta chains reported below all come from one sample, sequenced in a study of shared clonotypes between healthy human individuals. Naive-designated CD8 cells lacked CD45RO, were positively enriched for CCR7, and omitted terminally differentiated effector memory CD45RA+ cells. Repertoires were generated with immunoSEQ multiplex PCR, while TCRdb's copy carries only in-frame clones and drops some. Of over 800,000 clones in the sample, 80% to 95% were seen once. Source material: naive CD8+ T cells sorted from blood. These receptors all come from a man aged 25-40 years in good health.

On this clone itself: A clone one base away is much larger, so this may be a read error. The chain combines TRBV9 with TRBJ2-1; D remains unclear. Germline CDR1 and CDR2: SGDLS and YYNGEE. This CDR3 has 11 residues. Trimming left V 7 bases short and J 2 bases short, with 4 bases between. CDR3: CASGTYNEQFF. DNA of the CDR3: TGTGCCAGCGGAACCTACAATGAGCAGTTCTTC.

The V call is TRBV5-1, the J call TRBJ2-7, with D hard to call. V lost 0 bases, J lost 5 bases, and 12 bases lay in between. Germline loops: CDR1 SGHRS, CDR2 YFSETQ. CDR3 length: 14 residues. The CDR3 sequence is CASSLGHTRDEQYF. The DNA of the CDR3 is TGCGCCAGCAGCTTGGGACACACACGAGACGAGCAGTACTTC.

The genes are TRBV9 and TRBJ2-1; tentatively, D is TRBD2 (6 bases). The CDR3 totals 15 residues. Per the germline V gene, CDR1 is SGDLS and CDR2 is YYNGEE. Trimming took 0 bases from V and 8 from J, leaving 15 bases between them. The CDR3 region has the DNA TGTGCCAGCAGCGTAGGGGCGGGACCATCGGATGAGCAGTTCTTC. This sequence encodes CASSVGAGPSDEQFF.

The V and J genes are TRBV19 and TRBJ2-5; D is uncertain. In germline, CDR1 is LNHDA, CDR2 SQIVND (reference sequence). Trimming took off 2 bases at V and 4 bases at J, with 8 bases between the two ends. The length of the CDR3 is 13 residues. Here the CDR3 reads CASSIFLGETQYF. CDR3 bases: TGTGCCAGTAGTATATTTTTGGGAGAGACCCAGTACTTC.

This chain links TRBV11-2 with TRBJ2-7; D is unresolved. The V gene's germline CDR1 is SGHAT and CDR2 FQNNGV. Trimming cost V 1 base and J 3 bases, with 16 bases left between them. The CDR3 is made up of 16 amino acids. The CDR3 spells CASSLGPTDAFYEQYF. In DNA, the CDR3 is TGTGCCAGCAGCTTAGGGCCCACGGATGCTTTCTACGAGCAGTACTTC. Variable domain in full (rest from reference TRBV11-2 and TRBJ2-7): EAGVAQSPRYKIIEKRQSVAFWCNPISGHATLYWYQQILGQGPKLLIQFQNNGVVDDSQLPKDRFSAERLKGVDSTLKIQPAKLEDSAVYLCASSLGPTDAFYEQYFGPGTRLTVT.

This chain links TRBV5-5 with TRBJ2-3; D remains ambiguous. Per the germline V gene, CDR1 is SGHKS and CDR2 is YYEKEE (reference sequence). Trimming shortened V by 0 bases and J by 6 bases, and 8 bases separated the two germline ends. CDR3 length equals 13 residues. Here the CDR3 DNA reads TGTGCCAGCAGCTTGGTGTTTGGTGATACGCAGTATTTT. Translation gives CASSLVFGDTQYF. Looking up the rest from reference TRBV5-5 and TRBJ2-3 gives the full variable domain: DAGVTQSPTHLIKTRGQQVTLRCSPISGHKSVSWYQQVLGQGPQFIFQYYEKEERGRGNFPDRFSARQFPNYSSELNVNALLLGDSALYLCASSLVFGDTQYFGPGTRLTVL.

The rearrangement uses TRBV6-5 and TRBJ2-7, with D tentatively TRBD1 (6 bases). Looked up from germline, CDR1 is MNHEY and CDR2 is SVGAGI. This CDR3 comprises 13 residues. V was cut by 6 bases and J by 2 bases, with 11 bases left in between. CDR3 nucleotides: TGTGCCAGCAGGGACAGTCTGACCTACGAGCAGTACTTC. Encoded protein: CASRDSLTYEQYF.

The chain carries TRBV27 and TRBJ2-1; D may match TRBD1 or TRBD2 (5 bases each). This CDR3 is 15 amino acids long. The V gene lost 3 bases and the J gene lost 4 bases, with 13 bases spanning the gap. CDR1 and CDR2 (germline): MNHEY, SMNVEV (reference sequence). The CDR3 DNA reads as TGTGCCAGCAGTTTGATGGGGGTGGGTTACAATGAGCAGTTCTTC. It specifies CASSLMGVGYNEQFF.

The chain has TRBV4-1 and TRBJ2-4; D gene uncertain. CDR1 is MGHRA, CDR2 YSYEKL, per germline. The V and J ends lost 3 bases and 10 bases respectively, with 10 bases between them. This CDR3 is 12 amino acids long. CDR3 nucleotide sequence: TGCGCCAGCAGCCAGGAAGGCCGGATTCAGTACTTC. This gives the protein CASSQEGRIQYF.

This chain links TRBV28 with TRBJ1-5; D gene ambiguous. The V and J ends lost 6 bases and 2 bases respectively, with 14 bases between them. Germline V CDR1 and CDR2: MDHEN, SYDVKM. The CDR3 is 15 residues long. CDR3 coding DNA: TGTGCCAGCAGCCCCGGGCATTTTGGCAATCAGCCCCAGCATTTT. It is translated as CASSPGHFGNQPQHF. Combining the CDR3 with reference TRBV28 and TRBJ1-5 gives the whole variable domain DVKVTQSSRYLVKRTGEKVFLECVQDMDHENMFWYRQDPGLGLRLIYFSYDVKMKEKGDIPEGYSVSREKKERFSLILESASTNQTSMYLCASSPGHFGNQPQHFGDGTRLSIL.

The rearrangement links TRBV7-9 to TRBJ2-7; TRBD1 agrees at 9 bases. There are 14 residues in the CDR3. Germline values: CDR1 SEHNR, CDR2 FQNEAQ (reference sequence). Losses at the gene ends were 10 bases for V and 1 base for J; bases not matched to a gene: 8. Here the CDR3 DNA reads TGTGCCATCCGGGACGGGACAGGGTCCTACGAGCAGTACTTC. Amino acid sequence: CAIRDGTGSYEQYF. Based on the CDR3 plus reference TRBV7-9 and TRBJ2-7, the full variable domain is DTGVSQNPRHKITKRGQNVTFRCDPISEHNRLYWYRQTLGQGPEFLTYFQNEAQLEKSRLLSDRFSAERPKGSFSTLEIQRTEQGDSAMYLCAIRDGTGSYEQYFGPGTRLTVT.

V and J are TRBV9 and TRBJ1-1, with a tentative D call TRBD1 (5 bases). The germline V and J ends were trimmed by 4 bases and 1 base, with 11 bases remaining between them. Looked up from germline, CDR1 is SGDLS and CDR2 is YYNGEE. The CDR3 consists of 14 residues. The CDR3, as DNA: TGTGCCAGCAGCCCGACGCAGGGGAACACTGAAGCTTTCTTT. This translates into CASSPTQGNTEAFF.

The chain employs TRBV9 and TRBJ1-4; no clear D gene. This CDR3 has 14 residues. V was clipped by 2 bases and J by 8 bases, with 13 bases between them. Per the germline V gene, CDR1 is SGDLS and CDR2 is YYNGEE. DNA of the CDR3: TGTGCCAGCAGCGTTGATGGGTTGCGGGAAAAACTGTTTTTT. It specifies CASSVDGLREKLFF. Looking up the rest from reference TRBV9 and TRBJ1-4 gives the full variable domain: DSGVTQTPKHLITATGQRVTLRCSPRSGDLSVYWYQQSLDQGLQFLIQYYNGEERAKGNILERFSAQQFPDLHSELNLSSLELGDSALYFCASSVDGLREKLFFGSGTQLSVL.

The chain is built from TRBV11-3 and TRBJ2-7; D call uncertain. CDR3 size: 13 residues. Trimming left V 1 base short and J 3 bases short, with 7 bases between. Per the germline V gene, CDR1 is SGHNT and CDR2 is YENEEA. CDR3 residues: CASSLGDNYEQYF. CDR3 bases: TGTGCCAGCAGCTTAGGTGACAACTACGAGCAGTACTTC.

The chain uses TRBV7-9 and TRBJ1-2, with no clear D. Germline assignment: CDR1 SEHNR and CDR2 FQNEAQ (reference sequence). V lost 6 bases and J 8 bases, leaving 7 bases between the germline ends. CDR3 length equals 10 residues. The DNA for the CDR3 is TGTGCCAGCAGTCTCAGAGGCTACACCTTC. Its translation: CASSLRGYTF. The full variable domain, rest sourced from reference TRBV7-9 and TRBJ1-2, is DTGVSQNPRHKITKRGQNVTFRCDPISEHNRLYWYRQTLGQGPEFLTYFQNEAQLEKSRLLSDRFSAERPKGSFSTLEIQRTEQGDSAMYLCASSLRGYTFGSGTRLTVV.

V gene TRBV2 combines with J gene TRBJ2-2; D might be TRBD2 (5 bases). The CDR3 contains 12 residues. The germline V gene encodes CDR1 SNHLY and CDR2 FYNNEI. Trimming pared 4 bases from V and 7 bases from J, leaving 7 bases between. This CDR3 is CASSGENGELFF. Written as DNA, the CDR3 is TGTGCCAGCAGTGGGGAGAACGGGGAGCTGTTTTTT.

The chain has TRBV7-3 and TRBJ2-1, with a possible D match to TRBD2 (5 bases). The germline CDR1 and CDR2 sequences are SGHTA and FQGTGA. Trimming pared 2 bases from V and 5 bases from J, leaving 22 bases between. The CDR3 is made up of 18 amino acids. The CDR3 region has the DNA TGTGCCAGCAGCTTATTCGGCGGGTCCGGTCCAATGAACAATGAGCAGTTCTTC. Translating it yields CASSLFGGSGPMNNEQFF.

This sequence joins TRBV27 and TRBJ2-3; D ambiguous. This CDR3 region has 13 residues. Germline lookup yields CDR1 MNHEY and CDR2 SMNVEV (reference sequence). V lost 7 bases, J lost 3 bases, and 11 bases lay in between. The CDR3 DNA reads TGTGCCAGCACTACGTCCTTAACAGATACGCAGTATTTT. Its protein product is CASTTSLTDTQYF.